This record looks at one T cell receptor beta chain sequence and its context. No antigen is known for it. The method was immunoSEQ multiplex PCR; TCRdb's version includes in-frame clones alone and lacks a portion of them. In the table there are about 62,000 clones, about 70% of which are singletons. The source of the sample is a study of T cell responses to AZD1222 COVID-19 vaccine. Overall study: Whether given at about 4 or about 12 weeks, second doses were pooled.

General study findings and limits: Most donors were white British and more were female, and clonal diversity was possibly underestimated. Spike-specific TCR breadth and depth rose after two AZD1222 doses. Spike-spanning, vaccine-associated CD4 TCRs were dominant at 160-218 and 743-854.

The CDR3 covers 15 residues. The V gene's germline CDR1 is SGHNT and CDR2 YYREEE (reference sequence). Germline trimming cut 4 bases from V and 2 bases from J; bases unmatched to any gene: 8. The receptor was isolated from an adult in good health. J is TRBJ2-5 and V is TRBV5-4; 7 nucleotides agree with TRBD1. The sample consisted of peripheral blood, taken on day 0 of AZD1222 vaccination. CDR3 region: CASSPAPRGQETQYF. DNA of the CDR3: TGTGCCAGCAGCCCTGCTCCCAGGGGGCAAGAGACCCAGTACTTC.